These 31 T cell receptor beta chains came from one sample sequenced in a study of blood T cell repertoires in COVID-19. Method: immunoSEQ multiplex PCR; TCRdb's copy keeps in-frame clones and lacks some. The repertoire has under 100,000 clones, more than 65% of them found once; the top ten carry 20%. Source material: peripheral blood. The source of these receptors is a woman over 75 with active or convalescent COVID-19.

The chain uses TRBV7-9 and TRBJ2-3; tentatively, D is TRBD2 (7 bases). Germline CDR1 SEHNR, CDR2 FQNEAQ (reference sequence). V gave up 2 bases and J gave up 4 bases, with 13 bases separating them. The CDR3 has 15 amino acids. In DNA form, the CDR3 reads TGTGCCAGCAGCTTATGGAGGGGGGGGTCAGATACGCAGTATTTT. It specifies CASSLWRGGSDTQYF.

The chain uses TRBV20-1 and TRBJ2-7, with 8 nucleotides matching TRBD2. This CDR3 is built from 14 residues. V lost 3 bases, J lost 5 bases, and 9 bases stayed unmatched. Germline CDR1 is DFQATT and CDR2 is SNEGSKA (reference sequence). The CDR3: CSASQSGGKNEQYF. CDR3 nucleotides: TGCAGTGCTAGTCAATCGGGGGGGAAGAACGAGCAGTACTTC.

The J gene is TRBJ2-1, the V gene TRBV5-1, with D possibly matching TRBD1 (6 bases). Germline V gene lookup returns CDR1 SGHRS and CDR2 YFSETQ. The CDR3 totals 13 residues. V was cut by 3 bases and J by 8 bases, with 12 bases left in between. In nucleotides, the CDR3 is TGCGCCAGCAGCTCTACAGGGCGGGATGAGCAGTTCTTC. It translates to CASSSTGRDEQFF.

The chain recombines TRBV9 with TRBJ2-3, with 7 bases aligning to TRBD1. The V and J ends lost 3 bases and 0 bases, in that order; junction bases with no gene match: 7. CDR1 is SGDLS and CDR2 is YYNGEE in the germline V gene. This CDR3 region has 16 residues. For the CDR3, the DNA is TGTGCCAGCAGCGCGAGACAGGGTTTCAGCACAGATACGCAGTATTTT. Translated, it gives CASSARQGFSTDTQYF.

J is TRBJ1-1 and V is TRBV12-3 or TRBV12-4; a possible D gene is TRBD1 (6 bases). This CDR3 is built from 11 residues. The V gene lost 5 bases and the J gene lost 10 bases, with 11 bases spanning the gap. The chain's CDR3 is CASSVTGLAFF. Written as DNA, the CDR3 is TGTGCCAGCAGTGTAACAGGGTTAGCTTTCTTT.

V usage is TRBV5-5 and J usage is TRBJ2-2, with D hard to call. The CDR3 has 16 residues. Looked up from germline, CDR1 is SGHKS and CDR2 is YYEKEE (reference sequence). Trimming removed 0 bases at V and 2 bases at J, with 11 bases between. This CDR3 is CASSLAWNRNTGELFF. The CDR3 DNA reads as TGTGCCAGCAGCTTGGCCTGGAACAGAAACACCGGGGAGCTGTTTTTT.

V gene TRBV7-2 combines with J gene TRBJ2-7, with 7 bases lining up with TRBD2. The CDR3 loop spans 14 amino acids. The J segment lost 6 bases and the V segment lost 5 bases, leaving 10 bases of the junction unmatched. Germline V gene data show CDR1 as SGHTA and CDR2 as FQGNSA. CDR3 nucleotides: TGTGCCAGCAGCCCCCTGGGGACTACGGGCGAGCAGTACTTC. Translated: CASSPLGTTGEQYF.

This chain joins TRBV11-2 and TRBJ2-7, with D perhaps TRBD1 (6 bases). Germline V gives CDR1 SGHAT, CDR2 FQNNGV. The V and J ends lost 7 bases and 2 bases respectively, with 15 bases between them. There are 14 residues in the CDR3. The CDR3 DNA is TGTGCCAGCAACCCCCGGGACAACCCCTACGAGCAGTACTTC. Amino acids: CASNPRDNPYEQYF.

This chain links TRBV9 with TRBJ2-2, with D unclear. From germline, CDR1 is SGDLS and CDR2 YYNGEE. This CDR3 spans 15 amino acids. V was clipped by 1 base and J by 1 base, with 8 bases between them. DNA of the CDR3: TGTGCCAGCAGCGTATCCCAGATGAACACCGGGGAGCTGTTTTTT. This gives the protein CASSVSQMNTGELFF.

The V gene is TRBV14, the J gene TRBJ2-5, with D hard to call. CDR3 length equals 15 residues. Germline values: CDR1 SGHDN, CDR2 FVKESK. The V end was cut by 0 bases, the J end by 7 bases, with 15 bases between. The CDR3 loop reads CASSQDLSSTGTQYF. In DNA, the CDR3 is TGTGCCAGCAGCCAAGATCTCTCCAGTACGGGGACCCAGTACTTC. The entire variable domain, with the rest obtained from reference TRBV14 and TRBJ2-5, is as follows: EAGVTQFPSHSVIEKGQTVTLRCDPISGHDNLYWYRRVMGKEIKFLLHFVKESKQDESGMPNNRFLAERTGGTYSTLKVQPAELEDSGVYFCASSQDLSSTGTQYFGPGTRLLVL.

The gene calls are TRBV19 and TRBJ1-2; D not resolved. Germline V gene data show CDR1 as LNHDA and CDR2 as SQIVND (reference sequence). Trimming removed 4 bases from V and 3 bases from J, with 18 bases in between. The CDR3 has 16 residues. CDR3 loop: CASSTPPRHTHYGYTF. The DNA of the CDR3 is TGTGCCAGTAGTACTCCCCCCAGACATACCCACTATGGCTACACCTTC. Together with reference TRBV19 and TRBJ1-2, the CDR3 gives the full variable domain: DGGITQSPKYLFRKEGQNVTLSCEQNLNHDAMYWYRQDPGQGLRLIYYSQIVNDFQKGDIAEGYSVSREKKESFPLTVTSAQKNPTAFYLCASSTPPRHTHYGYTFGSGTRLTVV.

The chain employs TRBV5-1 and TRBJ2-7, with D hard to call. Germline V gene data show CDR1 as SGHRS and CDR2 as YFSETQ. CDR3 length: 15 residues. The V end was cut by 1 base, the J end by 2 bases, with 13 bases between. The CDR3 coding sequence is TGCGCCAGCAGCTTGCTTGCGGTGACCCCCTACGAGCAGTACTTC. This sequence encodes CASSLLAVTPYEQYF.

The rearrangement uses TRBV5-1 and TRBJ1-1; D is possibly TRBD1 (6 bases). The CDR3 totals 15 residues. Looked up from germline, CDR1 is SGHRS and CDR2 is YFSETQ. Trimming removed 7 bases at V and 6 bases at J, with 22 bases between. In DNA form, the CDR3 reads TGCGCCAGCTCCCCTGGGGGGGGCGAGGGGCCTGAAGCTTTCTTT. It specifies CASSPGGGEGPEAFF.

The chain recombines TRBV24-1 with TRBJ2-5, with 16 bases matching TRBD2. This CDR3 is 19 amino acids long. With V trimmed by 0 bases and J by 4 bases, 7 bases remained unmatched. The V gene's germline CDR1 is KGHDR and CDR2 SFDVKD. The CDR3 DNA follows: TGTGCCACCAGTGATTTGGCCGGGACTAGCGGGGGGGCCGTAGAGACCCAGTACTTC. Its translation is CATSDLAGTSGGAVETQYF.

This clone occurred once. The chain couples TRBV19 to TRBJ2-5; weak D call: TRBD1 (6 bases). The ends were cut back, 1 base at V and 4 bases at J, with 19 bases in the middle. CDR1 is LNHDA, CDR2 SQIVND, per germline (reference sequence). CDR3 length: 17 amino acids. In DNA form, the CDR3 reads TGTGCCAGTAGTATAGCCCCCAGGGGTCGAGGTCGAGAGACCCAGTACTTC. Encoded protein: CASSIAPRGRGRETQYF. The entire variable domain, with the rest obtained from reference TRBV19 and TRBJ2-5, is as follows: DGGITQSPKYLFRKEGQNVTLSCEQNLNHDAMYWYRQDPGQGLRLIYYSQIVNDFQKGDIAEGYSVSREKKESFPLTVTSAQKNPTAFYLCASSIAPRGRGRETQYFGPGTRLLVL.

The genes are TRBV10-3 and TRBJ2-7, with a possible D match to TRBD1 (6 bases). Trimming cost V 3 bases and J 2 bases, with 11 bases left between them. Germline-derived CDR1 and CDR2 are ENHRY and SYGVKD. The CDR3 has 14 amino acids. In DNA, the CDR3 is TGTGCCATCAGTGACGAGGGGGACGCCTACGAGCAGTACTTC. Translated, it gives CAISDEGDAYEQYF.

This chain links TRBV2 with TRBJ1-1, with D possibly matching TRBD1 (5 bases). Germline loops: CDR1 SNHLY, CDR2 FYNNEI. Trimming removed 6 bases at V and 1 base at J, with 12 bases between. This CDR3 contains 14 residues. CDR3 sequence: CASSATVTNTEAFF. The CDR3 coding sequence is TGTGCCAGCAGCGCGACAGTCACGAACACTGAAGCTTTCTTT.

This chain links TRBV6-5 with TRBJ2-3; weak D call: TRBD2 (6 bases). From germline, CDR1 is MNHEY and CDR2 SVGAGI. The V end lost 7 bases, the J end lost 4 bases, and 12 bases lay between the germline ends. This CDR3 spans 13 amino acids. This chain's CDR3 is CASTPGGSDTQYF. CDR3 DNA sequence: TGTGCCAGCACCCCAGGAGGGTCAGATACGCAGTATTTT.

This clone was seen a few times. DNA of the CDR3: TGTGCCAGCTCACCACCGGGGGGCTACAATGAGCAGTTCTTC. It codes for CASSPPGGYNEQFF. The V and J genes are TRBV18 and TRBJ2-1; possibly TRBD2 for D (6 bases). The germline V and J ends were trimmed by 0 bases and 3 bases, with 6 bases remaining between them. The CDR3 covers 14 residues. The germline gives CDR1 KGHSH, CDR2 LQKENI. Full variable domain (remainder filled in from reference TRBV18 and TRBJ2-1): NAGVMQNPRHLVRRRGQEARLRCSPMKGHSHVYWYRQLPEEGLKFMVYLQKENIIDESGMPKERFSAEFPKEGPSILRIQQVVRGDSAAYFCASSPPGGYNEQFFGPGTRLTVL.

This rearrangement joins TRBV3-1 (or the pseudogene TRBV3-2) to TRBJ1-3; no clear D. Germline V CDR1 and CDR2: LGHDT, YNNKEL (reference sequence). This CDR3 has 15 residues. Between the trimmed V and J ends, which lost 4 bases and 2 bases, there was a span of 12 bases. CDR3 DNA sequence: TGTGCCAGCAGCCCTACCGACTGGACTGGAAACACCATATATTTT. It codes for CASSPTDWTGNTIYF.

This chain joins TRBV5-6 and TRBJ1-2; TRBD1 matches 9 bases. The V and J ends lost 2 bases and 8 bases, in that order; junction bases with no gene match: 4. CDR1 and CDR2 (germline): SGHDT, YYEEEE. This CDR3 spans 13 amino acids. Here the CDR3 reads CASSFTGGAGYTF. The CDR3 DNA is TGTGCCAGCAGCTTTACAGGGGGCGCGGGCTACACCTTC.

On this clone itself: Mismatch with germline at one junction end may stem from a read error. The genes are TRBV28 and TRBJ1-1, with D possibly matching TRBD1 (6 bases). CDR3 length equals 18 residues. The germline CDR1 and CDR2 sequences are MDHEN and SYDVKM. This CDR3 is CASSLWGWGGAGNTEAFF. For the CDR3, the DNA is TGTGCCAGCAGTCTATGGGGTTGGGGGGGCGCCGGGAACACTGAAGCTTTCTTT.

This sequence joins TRBV10-3 and TRBJ2-7, with 9 nucleotides matching TRBD1. CDR3 length: 14 residues. The germline V gene encodes CDR1 ENHRY and CDR2 SYGVKD. The V gene end was trimmed by 6 bases and the J gene end by 2 bases; junction bases not matched to a gene: 5. Here the CDR3 reads CAISTGTGTYEQYF. The CDR3 region has the DNA TGTGCCATCAGCACCGGGACAGGGACCTACGAGCAGTACTTC.

The chain joins TRBV5-6 to TRBJ2-7; D is perhaps TRBD1 (5 bases). The germline V gene has CDR1 SGHDT and CDR2 YYEEEE. This CDR3 is 15 amino acids long. V shed 0 bases and J shed 4 bases, with 14 bases lying between them. The chain's CDR3 is CASSLEQAWAYEQYF. Here the CDR3 DNA reads TGTGCCAGCAGCTTGGAACAGGCATGGGCTTACGAGCAGTACTTC.

This clone was detected a few times. The genes are TRBV10-2 and TRBJ2-7, with D maybe TRBD2 (6 bases). Trimming removed 4 bases at V and 2 bases at J, with 21 bases between. The CDR3 length is 17 residues. The germline CDR1 and CDR2 sequences are WSHSY and SAAADI. The CDR3 reads CASSGGVRDSWPYEQYF. The CDR3 DNA is TGCGCCAGCAGTGGGGGGGTACGGGACTCCTGGCCCTACGAGCAGTACTTC.

The genes are TRBV12-1 and TRBJ2-7; TRBD1 reflects the table's D call only, with no check against the DNA. TRBV12-1 is a recognized pseudogene. This CDR3 region has 19 residues. The CDR3 nucleotides read TGTGCCAGCAGCTTGGCTTTGCGGGGGACAGGCCTAGGAAGCTACGAGCAGTACTTC. Its translation: CASSLALRGTGLGSYEQYF.

V usage is TRBV11-2 and J usage is TRBJ2-1, with 13 bases matching TRBD2. Germline V lookup: CDR1 SGHAT, CDR2 FQNNGV. Losses at the gene ends were 1 base for V and 7 bases for J; bases not matched to a gene: 4. The CDR3 length is 16 residues. Here the CDR3 DNA reads TGTGCCAGCAGCTTAGGAGGGACTAGCGGGGCTAATGAGCAGTTCTTC. Translated: CASSLGGTSGANEQFF.

The chain recombines TRBV4-3 with TRBJ2-7, with TRBD1 matching 7 bases. Germline lookup yields CDR1 LGHNA and CDR2 YSLEER. V shed 0 bases and J 3 bases; nucleotides not matched to a gene: 5. This CDR3 is 15 amino acids long. CDR3 nucleotide sequence: TGCGCCAGCAGCCAAGAAGTGTCAGGGGGCTACGAGCAGTACTTC. Translating gives CASSQEVSGGYEQYF.

The chain couples TRBV6-5 to TRBJ1-1, with D maybe TRBD1 (6 bases). Germline V lookup: CDR1 MNHEY, CDR2 SVGAGI. There are 15 residues in the CDR3. The V and J ends lost 2 bases and 0 bases respectively, with 10 bases between them. CDR3 nucleotide sequence: TGTGCCAGCAGTTACCAAACAGGGTTGAACACTGAAGCTTTCTTT. Amino acid sequence: CASSYQTGLNTEAFF.

The chain has TRBV19 and TRBJ2-3; D unresolved. CDR1 and CDR2 from the germline V gene are LNHDA and SQIVND (reference sequence). V lost 7 bases to trimming and J lost 3 bases, with 17 bases between them. This CDR3 is 15 amino acids long. CDR3 DNA sequence: TGTGCCAGTACCGGCGCAGGCAATGGGACAGATACGCAGTATTTT. Translation: CASTGAGNGTDTQYF.

V usage is TRBV12-3 or TRBV12-4 and J usage is TRBJ1-2; D call uncertain. V was pared by 3 bases and J by 7 bases, with 12 bases between. The CDR3 consists of 13 residues. The CDR3 bases are TGTGCCAGCAGTTTGGGAGTAAATTCTGGCTACACCTTC. It translates to CASSLGVNSGYTF.